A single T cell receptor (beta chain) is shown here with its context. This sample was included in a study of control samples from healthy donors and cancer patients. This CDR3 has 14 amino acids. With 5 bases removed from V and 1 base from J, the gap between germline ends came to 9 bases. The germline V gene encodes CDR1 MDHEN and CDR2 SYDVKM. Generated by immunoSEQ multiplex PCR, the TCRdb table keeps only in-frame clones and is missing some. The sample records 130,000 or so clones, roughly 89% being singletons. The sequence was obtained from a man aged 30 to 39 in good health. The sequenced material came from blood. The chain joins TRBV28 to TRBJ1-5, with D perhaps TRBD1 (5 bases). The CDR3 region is CASSPQGSNQPQHF. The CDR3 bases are TGTGCCAGCAGTCCCCAGGGCAGCAATCAGCCCCAGCATTTT. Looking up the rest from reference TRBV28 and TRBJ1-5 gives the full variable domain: DVKVTQSSRYLVKRTGEKVFLECVQDMDHENMFWYRQDPGLGLRLIYFSYDVKMKEKGDIPEGYSVSREKKERFSLILESASTNQTSMYLCASSPQGSNQPQHFGDGTRLSIL.